This T cell receptor beta chain was sequenced in a study of OX40 agonist ivuxolimab in advanced cancers. Study overall: Those enrolled were 70% to 85% male, with a mean age of about 66 years and ages from roughly 20 to 90. Study-wide points: Researchers did not establish what antigens the expanded peripheral T cells target.

V was shortened by 0 bases and J by 0 bases, with 9 bases between the two germline ends. The CDR3 has 15 residues. Germline lookup yields CDR1 SGHRS and CDR2 YFSETQ. As for this clone: Its antigen is as yet unknown.

Assay used: immunoSEQ multiplex PCR; TCRdb lists only in-frame clones, some missing. The table lists 70,000 to 75,000 clones, roughly 85% of them singletons. The chain couples TRBV5-1 to TRBJ1-2; TRBD1 is a possible D gene (6 bases). This sample comprised CD4+ or CD8+ T cells sorted from blood, obtained in a trial of the OX40 agonist ivuxolimab. The sequence was collected from an adult with an advanced solid tumor such as melanoma, head and neck, liver or kidney cancer. The CDR3 is CASSLVGGANYGYTF. The CDR3 DNA reads TGCGCCAGCAGCTTGGTGGGGGGCGCTAACTATGGCTACACCTTC.